The 25 T cell receptor beta chains listed next were all sequenced from one sample in a study of identical twins. TCRdb itself ran the 5' RACE reads through MiXCR, one entry per CDR3 protein. The sample has 1.5 million to 2 million distinct CDR3 sequences; roughly 35% are singletons. Sequencing was carried out using cord blood. These receptors were collected from a newborn girl in good health.

This clonotype was detected ten times or more. The CDR3 region is CASADSYEQYF. The CDR3 DNA is TGTGCCAGTGCGGACAGCTACGAGCAGTACTTC. The rearrangement links TRBV6-2 or TRBV6-3 to TRBJ2-7; D might be TRBD1 (6 bases). This CDR3 is built from 11 residues. The V end lost 9 bases, the J end lost 3 bases, and 9 bases lay between the germline ends. Germline V gene lookup returns CDR1 MNHEY and CDR2 SVGEGT.

The gene calls are TRBV20-1 and TRBJ1-2; D is unclear. V lost 0 bases to trimming and J lost 3 bases, with 14 bases between them. The CDR3 sequence is 15 residues long. Germline loops: CDR1 DFQATT, CDR2 SNEGSKA (reference sequence). DNA of the CDR3: TGCAGTGCTAGAGATCGGCAGACGGGGTACTATGGCTACACCTTC. Protein: CSARDRQTGYYGYTF.

This clonotype showed up many times. The chain carries TRBV9 and TRBJ2-3, with 10 bases identical to TRBD2. The V gene's germline CDR1 is SGDLS and CDR2 YYNGEE. This CDR3 has 14 residues. Germline trimming cut 1 base from V and 6 bases from J; bases unmatched to any gene: 2. In nucleotides, the CDR3 is TGTGCCAGCAGCGTAAGCGGGGGGGCTGATACGCAGTATTTT. Its translation is CASSVSGGADTQYF.

The CDR3 region has the DNA TGCGCCAGCAGCGCCGGACTAGCGGGAGAGGCTGATAACTACAATGAGCAGTTCTTC. This encodes CASSAGLAGEADNYNEQFF. This sequence joins TRBV5-1 and TRBJ2-1; 13 positions agree with TRBD2. J was trimmed by 3 bases and V by 4 bases; bases with no gene match: 13. The CDR3 sequence is 19 residues long. Germline V gene data show CDR1 as SGHRS and CDR2 as YFSETQ.

The rearrangement uses TRBV4-1 and TRBJ2-5; D is perhaps TRBD1 (5 bases). In germline, CDR1 is MGHRA, CDR2 YSYEKL. Trimming cost V 1 base and J 11 bases, with 14 bases left between them. The CDR3 has 13 amino acids. DNA of the CDR3: TGCGCCAGCAGCCAAGGGTACAGGCAACGGCAGTACTTC. Its translation is CASSQGYRQRQYF.

Points on this clonotype: Being one base from a much bigger clone, this may be a read error. V is TRBV29-1 and J is TRBJ2-7; TRBD1 aligns across 7 bases. Per the germline V gene, CDR1 is SQVTM and CDR2 is ANQGSEA. The CDR3 contains 15 residues. The CDR3 DNA reads as TGCAGCGTTGAAGATCTGACAGGGCGGTCCTGCGAGCAGTACTTC. Its protein is CSVEDLTGRSCEQYF.

This clonotype showed up just a few times. V usage is TRBV20-1 and J usage is TRBJ2-1; 11 bases agree with TRBD2. The germline V gene encodes CDR1 DFQATT and CDR2 SNEGSKA (reference sequence). The CDR3 covers 15 residues. Losses at the gene ends were 5 bases for V and 8 bases for J; bases not matched to a gene: 11. DNA of the CDR3: TGCAGTGCTTGGCCACTAGCGGGGGTTAAGGATGAGCAGTTCTTC. Translated, it gives CSAWPLAGVKDEQFF.

This clonotype was picked up one time. The chain employs TRBV7-9 and TRBJ2-3; the D is unclear. Germline V gives CDR1 SEHNR, CDR2 FQNEAQ (reference sequence). CDR3 size: 14 residues. Trimming took off 5 bases at V and 1 base at J, with 10 bases between the two ends. Here the CDR3 DNA reads TGTGCCAGCAGCGATGTCCGAGGCACAGATACGCAGTATTTT. It encodes CASSDVRGTDTQYF.

J is TRBJ1-1 and V is TRBV5-1; D is ambiguous. From germline, CDR1 is SGHRS and CDR2 YFSETQ. This CDR3 region has 13 residues. Trimming removed 1 base at V and 3 bases at J, with 7 bases between. The CDR3 protein is CASSLFGDTEAFF. The CDR3 DNA is TGCGCCAGCAGCTTGTTTGGGGACACTGAAGCTTTCTTT.

V usage is TRBV24-1 and J usage is TRBJ2-3; possible D gene TRBD1, 5 bases. The CDR3 has 16 amino acids. The V and J ends lost 1 base and 4 bases respectively, with 14 bases between them. In germline, CDR1 is KGHDR, CDR2 SFDVKD. CDR3 nucleotides: TGTGCCACCAGTGATTTAGGCAGGGCCAGCCCAGATACGCAGTATTTT. This gives the protein CATSDLGRASPDTQYF.

This chain uses TRBV15 with TRBJ2-3; D is ambiguous. V dropped 4 bases and J dropped 1 base, with 9 bases sitting between them. This CDR3 spans 14 amino acids. Germline-derived CDR1 and CDR2 are LNHNV and YYDKDF (reference sequence). The CDR3 region is CATSIGSGTDTQYF. For the CDR3, the DNA is TGTGCCACCAGCATAGGGTCGGGCACAGATACGCAGTATTTT.

This chain joins TRBV20-1 and TRBJ1-4; no clear D gene. CDR3 length: 13 amino acids. The V end was cut by 6 bases, the J end by 4 bases, with 12 bases between. The germline gives CDR1 DFQATT, CDR2 SNEGSKA (reference sequence). CDR3 nucleotide sequence: TGCAGTGCCGAGAAGGGTGATAATGAAAAACTGTTTTTT. It yields the protein CSAEKGDNEKLFF.

This clonotype showed up many times. The chain couples TRBV28 to TRBJ1-2; TRBD1 might be the D (6 bases). Per germline, CDR1 MDHEN and CDR2 SYDVKM. Trimming removed 5 bases from V and 4 bases from J, with 14 bases in between. There are 14 residues in the CDR3. The CDR3 loop reads CASSPVQGSYGYTF. Here the CDR3 DNA reads TGTGCCAGCAGTCCCGTACAGGGTAGCTATGGCTACACCTTC.

This clonotype has a handful of counts. This chain uses TRBV5-1 with TRBJ2-1; D perhaps matches TRBD2 (5 bases). The CDR3 extends over 14 amino acids. Germline CDR1 and CDR2: SGHRS and YFSETQ. V shed 3 bases and J shed 6 bases, with 13 bases lying between them. The CDR3, as DNA: TGCGCCAGCAGCTGGACTGGACGCGGCAATGAGCAGTTCTTC. This gives the protein CASSWTGRGNEQFF.

V and J are TRBV5-5 and TRBJ2-1; perhaps TRBD2 as D (5 bases). Germline V gene sequence: CDR1 SGHKS, CDR2 YYEKEE (reference sequence). The CDR3 consists of 18 residues. V lost 0 bases and J lost 1, with 17 bases in between. CDR3 sequence (DNA): TGTGCCAGCAGCTTGGTGGGCCTTACTAGTGGTTCCTACAATGAGCAGTTCTTC. Its translation is CASSLVGLTSGSYNEQFF.

This clonotype was recorded only once. The rearrangement joins TRBV3-1 to TRBJ1-1; D not resolved. Deletions cut 0 bases from V and 0 bases from J, with 8 bases between. The CDR3 runs 15 residues. The V gene's germline CDR1 is LGHDT and CDR2 YNNKEL (reference sequence). CDR3 sequence: CASSQDMAVNTEAFF. CDR3 DNA sequence: TGTGCCAGCAGCCAAGATATGGCCGTGAACACTGAAGCTTTCTTT.

This clonotype was found a few times. The rearrangement links TRBV7-9 to TRBJ2-7, with a possible D match to TRBD2 (5 bases). Per the germline V gene, CDR1 is SEHNR and CDR2 is FQNEAQ (reference sequence). Trimming shortened V by 5 bases and J by 3 bases, and 17 bases separated the two germline ends. The CDR3 covers 15 residues. CDR3 bases: TGTGCCAGCAGCCCCGTGATCGGGGTTCTCTACGAGCAGTACTTC. It is translated as CASSPVIGVLYEQYF.

This chain uses TRBV11-2 with TRBJ2-3; D is undetermined. CDR1 is SGHAT and CDR2 is FQNNGV in the germline V gene. With 3 bases removed from V and 1 base from J, the gap between germline ends came to 8 bases. The length of the CDR3 is 14 residues. The CDR3 sequence is CASSFSAGTDTQYF. The CDR3, as DNA: TGTGCCAGCAGCTTTTCGGCGGGCACAGATACGCAGTATTTT.

The gene calls are TRBV27 and TRBJ1-3, with no clear D. The length of the CDR3 is 13 residues. Germline V gene lookup returns CDR1 MNHEY and CDR2 SMNVEV (reference sequence). V was cut by 5 bases and J by 4 bases, with 9 bases left in between. CDR3 DNA: TGTGCCAGCAGTCCTGGACGGGGAAACACCATATATTTT. Amino acid sequence: CASSPGRGNTIYF.

The gene calls are TRBV5-1 and TRBJ2-5; weak D call: TRBD2 (6 bases). Germline V gene sequence: CDR1 SGHRS, CDR2 YFSETQ. There are 16 residues in the CDR3. V was clipped by 0 bases and J by 2 bases, with 14 bases between them. CDR3 nucleotides: TGCGCCAGCAGCTTGGGACCGACTAGTAAACAAGAGACCCAGTACTTC. As protein: CASSLGPTSKQETQYF.

This sequence joins TRBV28 and TRBJ1-3, with 7 bases aligning to TRBD1. CDR3 length: 16 residues. Per the germline V gene, CDR1 is MDHEN and CDR2 is SYDVKM. Trimming at V came to 4 bases and at J to 0 bases, leaving 6 bases not matched to a gene. In DNA, the CDR3 is TGTGCCAGCAGTTCCAACCGGGACAGCTCTGGAAACACCATATATTTT. Amino acid sequence: CASSSNRDSSGNTIYF.

This clonotype appeared a single time. J is TRBJ2-1 and V is TRBV6-1; possible D gene TRBD2, 6 bases. The germline V gene has CDR1 MNHNS and CDR2 SASEGT. The CDR3 sequence is 12 residues long. Deletions cut 1 base from V and 9 bases from J, with 7 bases between. CDR3 protein: CASSEVGSEQFF. The CDR3 region has the DNA TGTGCCAGCAGTGAAGTCGGGAGTGAGCAGTTCTTC.

As regards this clonotype: Just one base apart from a much larger clone, this may be a read error. This rearrangement joins TRBV4-2 to TRBJ2-5; D remains ambiguous. V was shortened by 0 bases and J by 6 bases, with 17 bases between the two germline ends. Looked up from germline, CDR1 is LGHNA and CDR2 is YNFKEQ. This CDR3 comprises 16 residues. The CDR3 sequence is CASSQDNGRRGQTQYF. In DNA, the CDR3 is TGTGCCAGCAGCCAAGATAATGGGCGCCGCGGCCAGACCCAGTACTTC.

The chain links TRBV28 to TRBJ2-1, with 8 bases identical to TRBD1. The DNA end lines up better with TRBJ2-7; the J call may be wrong. Germline lookup yields CDR1 MDHEN and CDR2 SYDVKM. The CDR3 length is 15 residues. In DNA form, the CDR3 reads TGTGCCAGCAGTTTTCCGCAGGGGGCCTACAATGAGCAGTACTTC. Encoded protein: CASSFPQGAYNEQYF.

This chain links TRBV27 with TRBJ1-1; tentatively, D is TRBD1 (6 bases). The CDR3 runs to 14 residues. V lost 5 bases, J lost 7 bases, and 17 bases lay in between. CDR1 is MNHEY, CDR2 SMNVEV, per germline (reference sequence). CDR3 bases: TGTGCCAGCAGTCCTTGGACAGATAGGGGTGAAGCTTTCTTT. Translating it yields CASSPWTDRGEAFF.